The 18 T cell receptor beta chains below come from one sample, sequenced in a study of monozygotic twins with inflammatory bowel disease. One entry per CDR3 protein, without DNA, is what TCRdb gives after re-calling the 5' RACE reads. The sample table sets out approximately 330,000 distinct CDR3 sequences. Specimen: blood. These receptors came from a human donor with ulcerative colitis or Crohn's disease, or a healthy co-twin of an affected twin (not recorded which).

The V call is TRBV10-3, the J call TRBJ1-3; TCRdb designates TRBD1, a call that cannot be tested without DNA. This CDR3 spans 13 amino acids. Looked up from germline, CDR1 is ENHRY and CDR2 is SYGVKD. This CDR3 reads CAIFPGTGNTIYF.

The chain is built from TRBV7-3 and TRBJ1-1. The CDR3 has 14 residues. CDR1 is SGHTA, CDR2 FQGTGA, per germline. The CDR3 loop is CASSQGPANTEAFF.

The V and J genes are TRBV7-9 and TRBJ2-5; TCRdb selects TRBD2, and the lack of DNA leaves this call unchecked. Germline V gene data show CDR1 as SEHNR and CDR2 as FQNEAQ (reference sequence). This CDR3 contains 15 residues. CDR3 sequence reads: CASSQQREVGETQYF. The full variable domain, with the rest looked up from reference TRBV7-9 and TRBJ2-5, is DTGVSQNPRHKITKRGQNVTFRCDPISEHNRLYWYRQTLGQGPEFLTYFQNEAQLEKSRLLSDRFSAERPKGSFSTLEIQRTEQGDSAMYLCASSQQREVGETQYFGPGTRLLVL.

J is TRBJ2-2 and V is TRBV18; TCRdb designates TRBD1, a call that cannot be tested without DNA. Germline V CDR1 and CDR2: KGHSH, LQKENI. This CDR3 comprises 14 residues. The CDR3 spells CASSGDSRTGELFF.

This CDR3 reads CASSLDRVGNEQFF. The V and J genes are TRBV5-1 and TRBJ2-1; TCRdb outputs TRBD1, but without DNA this stays unchecked. The CDR3 has 14 residues. CDR1 is SGHRS, CDR2 YFSETQ, per germline.

The genes are TRBV5-4 and TRBJ2-3; TCRdb's D call of TRBD2 is untestable without DNA. The CDR3 is 15 residues long. From germline, CDR1 is SGHNT and CDR2 YYREEE (reference sequence). CDR3 region: CASSPVGGVLDTQYF.

The V gene is TRBV28, the J gene TRBJ2-7; TCRdb lists TRBD2, though no DNA is available to test this call. Germline-derived CDR1 and CDR2 are MDHEN and SYDVKM. The CDR3 loop spans 13 amino acids. CDR3 amino acids: CASRGGGPYEQYF.

The rearrangement links TRBV4-3 to TRBJ2-7; TCRdb lists TRBD1, though no DNA is available to test this call. CDR1 and CDR2 (germline): LGHNA, YSLEER. There are 15 residues in the CDR3. The CDR3 here is CASSLYLDRSYEQYF.

The J gene is TRBJ2-2, the V gene TRBV7-2; with no DNA, the TCRdb D assignment of TRBD1 cannot be verified. The CDR3 covers 14 residues. Germline CDR1 reads SGHTA; CDR2 reads FQGNSA. The CDR3 sequence: CASSLARGRRELFF. Full variable domain (missing parts from reference TRBV7-2 and TRBJ2-2): GAGVSQSPSNKVTEKGKDVELRCDPISGHTALYWYRQSLGQGLEFLIYFQGNSAPDKSGLPSDRFSAERTGGSVSTLTIQRTQQEDSAVYLCASSLARGRRELFFGEGSRLTVL.

The rearrangement joins TRBV11-2 to TRBJ2-2; no DNA is available, so the TRBD2 call from TCRdb remains unchecked. This CDR3 is built from 18 residues. Germline CDR1 and CDR2: SGHAT and FQNNGV. CDR3 amino acids: CASSLFPSGRADTGELFF.

V gene TRBV20-1 combines with J gene TRBJ2-5. Germline V gene lookup returns CDR1 DFQATT and CDR2 SNEGSKA (reference sequence). The CDR3 spans 13 residues. The CDR3 loop is CSAPHADIETQYF.

The rearrangement joins TRBV19 to TRBJ2-7; the TCRdb call, TRBD1, lacks DNA for checking. CDR3 length equals 14 residues. Germline-derived CDR1 and CDR2 are LNHDA and SQIVND (reference sequence). The CDR3 is CASSISATAYEQYF.

The chain links TRBV2 to TRBJ1-2; TCRdb's D call, TRBD1, is unchecked because there is no DNA. The CDR3 extends over 13 amino acids. Germline lookup yields CDR1 SNHLY and CDR2 FYNNEI. The CDR3 spells CASRGTGNYGYTF.

The CDR3 is CASSVGSANYGYTF. This chain connects TRBV9 to TRBJ1-2. Germline V gene sequence: CDR1 SGDLS, CDR2 YYNGEE. The CDR3 length is 14 residues. Based on the CDR3 plus reference TRBV9 and TRBJ1-2, the full variable domain is DSGVTQTPKHLITATGQRVTLRCSPRSGDLSVYWYQQSLDQGLQFLIQYYNGEERAKGNILERFSAQQFPDLHSELNLSSLELGDSALYFCASSVGSANYGYTFGSGTRLTVV.

The chain uses TRBV5-1 and TRBJ1-1; TCRdb reports TRBD1, a call that lacks DNA to check it against. CDR3 length: 14 residues. Germline V gene lookup returns CDR1 SGHRS and CDR2 YFSETQ. CDR3 residues: CASSLDPGDTEAFF.

This rearrangement joins TRBV12-3 or TRBV12-4 to TRBJ2-3; TCRdb's D call, TRBD1, is unchecked because there is no DNA. The CDR3 runs to 15 residues. The CDR3 spells CASSRGSAHTDTQYF.

This chain uses TRBV24-1 with TRBJ2-3; TCRdb's D call, TRBD1, is unchecked because there is no DNA. The germline V gene has CDR1 KGHDR and CDR2 SFDVKD. The CDR3 runs 14 residues. The CDR3 region is CATRGTGEGDTQYF.

The chain couples TRBV7-6 to TRBJ2-1; TCRdb returns TRBD2, unconfirmable since there is no DNA. The CDR3 contains 13 residues. CDR1 SGHVS and CDR2 FNYEAQ come from the germline V gene. The CDR3 reads CASSLGLSLEQFF. Based on the CDR3 plus reference TRBV7-6 and TRBJ2-1, the full variable domain is GAGVSQSPRYKVTKRGQDVALRCDPISGHVSLYWYRQALGQGPEFLTYFNYEAQQDKSGLPNDRFSAERPEGSISTLTIQRTEQRDSAMYRCASSLGLSLEQFFGPGTRLTVL.